Given below is one T cell receptor (beta chain) in context. Its antigen is unknown. The data stem from a study of CD8+CD57+ T cells in acquired aplastic anemia. Study as a whole: Sorting CD4+ and CD8+ cells gave DNA averaging around 3 ug.

The germline gives CDR1 LNHNV, CDR2 YYDKDF (reference sequence). Trimming stripped 3 bases from V and 2 bases from J, with 10 bases between. The CDR3 has 14 amino acids. Overall study findings and caveats: Patients had roughly 29 CD8+ CDR3 sequences in common with controls (the shared set). Researchers reported that CD8+ Simpson's diversity was not significantly different in patients versus controls.

Genomic DNA templated the TCR beta VDJ and CDR3 profiling. TCRdb recomputed calls from the reads with MiXCR, one row per CDR3 protein. The data hold hundreds of thousands of distinct CDR3 sequences, with 55% to 65% observed a single time. The TCR originated in a human donor with severe aplastic anemia or a healthy control (not recorded which). The chain combines TRBV15 with TRBJ1-2; D unclear. Input material: sorted CD4+, CD8+, or CD8+CD57+ T cells (not recorded which) from PBMCs. CDR3: CATSRTGLNYGYTF. CDR3 nucleotides: TGTGCCACCAGCAGGACCGGATTAAACTATGGCTACACCTTC.